Reported below is one TCR beta chain. Its target is unknown. The V gene's germline CDR1 is LNHDA and CDR2 SQIVND (reference sequence). V dropped 6 bases and J dropped 6 bases, with 15 bases sitting between them. The CDR3 has 14 residues. Expressed TCRB transcripts were sequenced after all isolated RNA was converted to cDNA. Using immunoSEQ multiplex PCR, the repertoire was profiled, and TCRdb retains in-frame clones only, with some absent. The table has just over 450,000 clones, about 30% seen once. This record belongs to a study of beta chain features in type 1 diabetes. General study results and limits: The study notes PCR might favor shorter templates equally in patients and controls.

The chain joins TRBV19 to TRBJ2-1; D uncertain. This TCR was recovered from a man between 18 and 35 years old in good health. The sample comprised naive CD4+ T cells from blood. DNA of the CDR3: TGTGCCAGTAGCCCCCGCCGGCTGGCCAATGAGCAGTTCTTC. It is translated as CASSPRRLANEQFF.